These T cell receptor beta chains were read from a single sample in a study of shared clonotypes between healthy human individuals. TCRdb's table, derived via immunoSEQ multiplex PCR, lists solely in-frame clones and lacks some. The table shows about 490,000 clones, with over 70% occurring only once. The specimen sequenced was PBMCs. The origin of the receptors is a woman aged 40 to 50 in good health. Some clones in this sample may be carry-over from other donors' samples. Each CDR3 is given with its conserved first and last residue. D genes are given only for firm matches. A row's size may be missing; if present it is once, few, many or a size class.

d_gene,abundance,v_gene,j_gene,CDR3nt,CDR3aa
NA,NA,TRBV19,TRBJ1-5,TGTGCCAGTAGTATCCGACCTCCAGGCGGCAATCAGCCCCAGCATTTT,CASSIRPPGGNQPQHF
NA,NA,TRBV2,TRBJ1-2,TGTGCCAGCAGTGAGGAGGGTATGAGCTATGGCTACACCTTC,CASSEEGMSYGYTF
NA,NA,TRBV19,TRBJ1-5,TGTGCCAGTAGTATAGAGCGGGGCGCGGGCAATCAGCCCCAGCATTTT,CASSIERGAGNQPQHF
TRBD2,NA,TRBV7-2,TRBJ2-7,TGTGCCAGCAGCTTCGCGGGAGGGACATACGAGCAGTACTTC,CASSFAGGTYEQYF
NA,NA,TRBV7-2,TRBJ1-2,TGTGCCAGCAGCTCAGGACAGTCCCAGTACCTCTATGGCTACACCTTC,CASSSGQSQYLYGYTF
NA,once,TRBV6-1,TRBJ2-5,TGTGCCAGCAGTGAACGGATCCGAGAGACCCAGTACTTC,CASSERIRETQYF
NA,NA,TRBV30,TRBJ1-4,TGTGCCTGGAGCCCGGGGGGGGAAGGGGAAAAACTGTTTTTT,CAWSPGGEGEKLFF
TRBD2,many,TRBV7-2,TRBJ2-1,TGTGCCAGCAGCTTCGCGGGAGGGGTCTCCTACAATGAGCAGTTCTTC,CASSFAGGVSYNEQFF
TRBD2,NA,TRBV28,TRBJ2-1,TGTGCCAGCAGTCTTCTAGCGGGAGACACCGGGGAGCAGTTCTTC,CASSLLAGDTGEQFF
TRBD2,NA,TRBV7-7,TRBJ2-1,TGTGCCAGCAGCCCGGGACTAGCGGGAGACAATGAGCAGTTCTTC,CASSPGLAGDNEQFF
NA,NA,TRBV19,TRBJ2-2,TGTGCCAGTACCCCGGGTTGGCCCGGGGAGCTGTTTTTT,CASTPGWPGELFF
TRBD1,few,TRBV5-1,TRBJ2-7,TGCGCCAGCAGCCCTACCCCGACAGGGTCCAAGGAGCAGTACTTC,CASSPTPTGSKEQYF
TRBD2,NA,TRBV9,TRBJ2-1,TGTGCCAGCAGCCCCCGCGCAGCGGGAGGGCCTGACAATGAGCAGTTCTTC,CASSPRAAGGPDNEQFF
NA,NA,TRBV11-2,TRBJ2-2,TGTGCCAGCAGCTTAGTTTCAGGGACGGCCGGGGAGCTGTTTTTT,CASSLVSGTAGELFF
TRBD1,NA,TRBV28,TRBJ2-2,TGTGCCAGCAGCCCCTTACGGGACAGGGGGCGGTGGGCCGGGGAGCTGTTTTTT,CASSPLRDRGRWAGELFF
NA,medium-sized,TRBV18,TRBJ1-2,TGTGCCAGCTCACCACCAGACTATGGCTACACCTTC,CASSPPDYGYTF
NA,NA,TRBV5-1,TRBJ1-5,TGCGCCAGCAGCTTGGGAAGCAATCAGCCCCAGCATTTT,CASSLGSNQPQHF
NA,NA,TRBV2,TRBJ2-1,TGTGCCAGCAGTGAATATGGTTCCTACAATGAGCAGTTCTTC,CASSEYGSYNEQFF
NA,NA,TRBV5-1,TRBJ1-4,TGCGCCAGCAGCTTCTTCAGCGCTCGGGAAAAACTGTTTTTT,CASSFFSAREKLFF
NA,many,TRBV7-9,TRBJ1-5,TGTGCCAGCAGCTTAGCGGGGGGGGAGAATCAGCCCCAGCATTTT,CASSLAGGENQPQHF
NA,NA,TRBV9,TRBJ1-4,TGTGCCAGCAGCCCCGGGGCGCCGGCTAATGAAAAACTGTTTTTT,CASSPGAPANEKLFF
TRBD1,NA,TRBV7-2,TRBJ1-1,TGTGCCAGCAGCTTAGTATACAGTCAGGGGGCTGAAGCTTTCTTT,CASSLVYSQGAEAFF
NA,NA,TRBV11-2,TRBJ2-5,TGTGCCAGCAGCTTTACGGGGACCCAGTACTTC,CASSFTGTQYF
TRBD1,NA,TRBV7-2,TRBJ1-5,TGTGCCAGCAGCTTAGTCCAGGGGGATCAGCCCCAGCATTTT,CASSLVQGDQPQHF
NA,NA,TRBV18,TRBJ1-3,TGTGCCAGCTCCCCGGCAGCCTCTGGAAACACCATATATTTT,CASSPAASGNTIYF
NA,NA,TRBV2,TRBJ2-7,TGTGCCAGCAGAGGGAGCTCCTACGAGCAGTACTTC,CASRGSSYEQYF
NA,NA,TRBV7-9,TRBJ2-6,TGTGCCAGCAGCTTACTGGGGAGATCTGGGGCCAACGTCCTGACTTTC,CASSLLGRSGANVLTF
TRBD1,NA,TRBV5-6,TRBJ1-2,TGTGCCAGCAGCACTGCCACAGGGGTCGGCTACACCTTC,CASSTATGVGYTF
NA,NA,TRBV6-1,TRBJ2-7,TGTGCCAGCAGTGAACAGGGAATGAGCTCCTACGAGCAGTACTTC,CASSEQGMSSYEQYF
TRBD1,NA,TRBV7-9,TRBJ2-3,TGTGCCAGCAGCCCAGGGACAGGGTCACACACAGATACGCAGTATTTT,CASSPGTGSHTDTQYF
NA,NA,TRBV9,TRBJ1-3,TGTGCCAGCAGCGTAGGACAGTCTGGAAACACCATATATTTT,CASSVGQSGNTIYF
NA,NA,TRBV11-2,TRBJ2-7,TGTGCCAGCAGCTTAGATCGCTGGACTACGGGCGAGCAGTACTTC,CASSLDRWTTGEQYF